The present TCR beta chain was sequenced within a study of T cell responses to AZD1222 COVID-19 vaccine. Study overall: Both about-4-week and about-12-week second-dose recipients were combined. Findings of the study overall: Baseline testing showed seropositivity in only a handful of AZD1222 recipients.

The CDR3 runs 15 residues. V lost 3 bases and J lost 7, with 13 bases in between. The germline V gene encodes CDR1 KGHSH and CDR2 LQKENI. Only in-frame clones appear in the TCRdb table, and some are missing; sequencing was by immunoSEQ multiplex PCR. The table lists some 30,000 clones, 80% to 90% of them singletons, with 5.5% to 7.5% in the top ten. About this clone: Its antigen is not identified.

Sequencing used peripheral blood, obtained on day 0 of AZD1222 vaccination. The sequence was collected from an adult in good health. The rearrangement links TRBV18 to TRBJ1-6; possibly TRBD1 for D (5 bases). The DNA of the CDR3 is TGTGCCAGCTCACCGGGGATAGGGGTAAATTCACCCCTCCACTTT. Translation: CASSPGIGVNSPLHF.